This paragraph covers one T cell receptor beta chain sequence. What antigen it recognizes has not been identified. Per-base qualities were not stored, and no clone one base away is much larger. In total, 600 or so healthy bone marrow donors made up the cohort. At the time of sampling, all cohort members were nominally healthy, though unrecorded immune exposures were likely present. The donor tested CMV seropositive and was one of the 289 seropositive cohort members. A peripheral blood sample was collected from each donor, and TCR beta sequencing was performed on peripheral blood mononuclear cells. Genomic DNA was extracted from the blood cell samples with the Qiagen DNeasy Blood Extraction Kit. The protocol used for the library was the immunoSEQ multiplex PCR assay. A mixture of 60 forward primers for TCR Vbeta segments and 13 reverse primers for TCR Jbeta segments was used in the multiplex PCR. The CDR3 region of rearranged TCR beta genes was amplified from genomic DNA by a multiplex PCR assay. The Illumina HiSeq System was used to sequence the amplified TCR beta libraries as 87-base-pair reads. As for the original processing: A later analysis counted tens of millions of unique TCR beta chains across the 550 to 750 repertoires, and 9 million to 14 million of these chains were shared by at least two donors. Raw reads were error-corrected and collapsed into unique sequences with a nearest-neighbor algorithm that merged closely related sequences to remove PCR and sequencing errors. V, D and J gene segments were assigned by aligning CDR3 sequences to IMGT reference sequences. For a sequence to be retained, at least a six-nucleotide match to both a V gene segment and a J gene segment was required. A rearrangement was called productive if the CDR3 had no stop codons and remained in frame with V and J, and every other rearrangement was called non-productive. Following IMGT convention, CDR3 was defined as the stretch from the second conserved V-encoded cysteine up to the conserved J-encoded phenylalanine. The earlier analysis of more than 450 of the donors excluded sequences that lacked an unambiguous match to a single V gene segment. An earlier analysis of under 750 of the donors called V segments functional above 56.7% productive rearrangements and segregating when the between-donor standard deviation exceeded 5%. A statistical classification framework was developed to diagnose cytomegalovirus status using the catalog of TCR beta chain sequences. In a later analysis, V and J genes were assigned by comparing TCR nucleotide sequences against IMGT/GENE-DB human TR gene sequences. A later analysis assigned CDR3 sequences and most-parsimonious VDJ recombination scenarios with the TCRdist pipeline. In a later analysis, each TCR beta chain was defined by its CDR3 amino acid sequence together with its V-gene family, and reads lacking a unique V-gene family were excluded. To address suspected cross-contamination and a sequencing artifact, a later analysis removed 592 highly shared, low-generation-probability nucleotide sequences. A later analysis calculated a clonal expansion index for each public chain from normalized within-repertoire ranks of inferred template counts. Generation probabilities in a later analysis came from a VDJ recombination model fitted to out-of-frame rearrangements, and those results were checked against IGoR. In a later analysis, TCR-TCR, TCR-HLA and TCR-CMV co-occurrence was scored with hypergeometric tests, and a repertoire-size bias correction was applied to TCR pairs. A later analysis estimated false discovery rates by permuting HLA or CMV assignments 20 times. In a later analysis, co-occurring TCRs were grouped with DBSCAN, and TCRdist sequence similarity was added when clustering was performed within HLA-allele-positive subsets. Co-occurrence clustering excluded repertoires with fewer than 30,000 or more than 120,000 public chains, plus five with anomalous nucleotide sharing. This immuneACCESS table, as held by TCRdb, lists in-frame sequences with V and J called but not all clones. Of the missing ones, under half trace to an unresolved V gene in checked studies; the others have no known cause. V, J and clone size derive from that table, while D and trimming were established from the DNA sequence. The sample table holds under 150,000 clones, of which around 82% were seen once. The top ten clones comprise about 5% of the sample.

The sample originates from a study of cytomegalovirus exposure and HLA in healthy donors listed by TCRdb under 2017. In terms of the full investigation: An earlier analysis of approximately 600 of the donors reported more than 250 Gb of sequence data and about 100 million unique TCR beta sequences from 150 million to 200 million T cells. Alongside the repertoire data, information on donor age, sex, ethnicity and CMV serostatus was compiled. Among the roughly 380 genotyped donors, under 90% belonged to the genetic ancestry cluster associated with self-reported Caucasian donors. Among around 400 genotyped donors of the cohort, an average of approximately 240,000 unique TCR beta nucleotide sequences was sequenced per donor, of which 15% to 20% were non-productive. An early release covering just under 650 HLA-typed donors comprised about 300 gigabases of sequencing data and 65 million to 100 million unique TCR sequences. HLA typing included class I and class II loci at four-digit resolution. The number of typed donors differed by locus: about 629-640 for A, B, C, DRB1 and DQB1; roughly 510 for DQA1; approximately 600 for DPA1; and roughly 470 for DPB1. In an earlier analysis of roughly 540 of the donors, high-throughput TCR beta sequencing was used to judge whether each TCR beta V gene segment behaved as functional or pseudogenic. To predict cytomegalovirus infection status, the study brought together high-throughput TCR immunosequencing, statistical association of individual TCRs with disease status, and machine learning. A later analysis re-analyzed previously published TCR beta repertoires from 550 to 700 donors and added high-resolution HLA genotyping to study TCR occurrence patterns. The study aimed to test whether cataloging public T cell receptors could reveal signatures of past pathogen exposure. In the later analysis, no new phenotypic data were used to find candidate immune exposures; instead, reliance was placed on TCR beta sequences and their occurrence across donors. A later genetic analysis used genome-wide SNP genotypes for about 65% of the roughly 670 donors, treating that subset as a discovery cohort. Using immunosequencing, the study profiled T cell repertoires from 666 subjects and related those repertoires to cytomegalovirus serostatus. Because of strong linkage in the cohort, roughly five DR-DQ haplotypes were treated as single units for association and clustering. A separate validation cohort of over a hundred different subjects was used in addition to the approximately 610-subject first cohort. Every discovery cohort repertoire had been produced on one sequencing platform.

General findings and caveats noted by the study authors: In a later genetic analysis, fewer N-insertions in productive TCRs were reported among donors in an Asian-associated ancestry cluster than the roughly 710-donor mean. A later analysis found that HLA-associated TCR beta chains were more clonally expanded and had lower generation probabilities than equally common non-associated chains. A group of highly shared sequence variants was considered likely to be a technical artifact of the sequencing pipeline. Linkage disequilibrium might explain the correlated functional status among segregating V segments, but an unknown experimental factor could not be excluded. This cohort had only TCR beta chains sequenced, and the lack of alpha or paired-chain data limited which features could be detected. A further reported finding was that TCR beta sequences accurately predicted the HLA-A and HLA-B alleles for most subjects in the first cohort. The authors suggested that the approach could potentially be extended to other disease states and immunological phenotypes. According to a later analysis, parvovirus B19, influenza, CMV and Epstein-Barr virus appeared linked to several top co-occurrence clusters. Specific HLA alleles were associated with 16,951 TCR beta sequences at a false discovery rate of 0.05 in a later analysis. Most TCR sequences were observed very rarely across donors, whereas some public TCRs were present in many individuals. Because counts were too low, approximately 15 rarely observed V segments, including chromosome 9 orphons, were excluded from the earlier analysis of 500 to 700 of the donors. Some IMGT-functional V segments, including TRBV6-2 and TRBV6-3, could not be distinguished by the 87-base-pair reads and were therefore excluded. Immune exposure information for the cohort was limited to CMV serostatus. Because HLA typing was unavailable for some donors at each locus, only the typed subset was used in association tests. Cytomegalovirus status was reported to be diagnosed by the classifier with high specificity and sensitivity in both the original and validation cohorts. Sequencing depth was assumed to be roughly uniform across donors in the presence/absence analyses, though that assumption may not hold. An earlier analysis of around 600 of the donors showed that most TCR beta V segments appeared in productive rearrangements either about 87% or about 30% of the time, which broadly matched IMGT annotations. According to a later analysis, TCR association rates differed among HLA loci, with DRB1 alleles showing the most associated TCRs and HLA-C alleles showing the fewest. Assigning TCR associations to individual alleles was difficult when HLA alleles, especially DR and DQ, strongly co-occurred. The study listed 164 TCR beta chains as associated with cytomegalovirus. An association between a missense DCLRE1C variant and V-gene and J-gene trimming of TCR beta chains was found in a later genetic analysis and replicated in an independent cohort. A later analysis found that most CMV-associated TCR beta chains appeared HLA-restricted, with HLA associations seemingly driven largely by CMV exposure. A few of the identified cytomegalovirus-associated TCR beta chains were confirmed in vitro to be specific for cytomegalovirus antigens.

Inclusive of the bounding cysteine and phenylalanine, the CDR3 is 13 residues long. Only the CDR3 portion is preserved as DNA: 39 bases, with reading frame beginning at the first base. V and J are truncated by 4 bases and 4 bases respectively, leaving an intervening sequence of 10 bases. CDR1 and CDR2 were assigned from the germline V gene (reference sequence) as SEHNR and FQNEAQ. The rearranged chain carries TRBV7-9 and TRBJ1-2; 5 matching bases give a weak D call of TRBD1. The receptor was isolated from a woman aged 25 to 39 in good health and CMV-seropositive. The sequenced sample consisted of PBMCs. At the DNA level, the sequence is TGTGCCAGCAGCTCAGGGTTAGGCTATGGCTACACCTTC. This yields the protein CASSSGLGYGYTF.